This entry lists 20 T cell receptor beta chains sequenced from one sample in a study of blood T cells in healthy people across ages. A J-beta primer mix and a sample-barcoded 5' primer were used in a second PCR of roughly 6 to 12 cycles. TCRdb redid the calling of the 5' RACE reads with MiXCR, one entry per CDR3 protein. The sample records approximately 810,000 distinct CDR3 sequences, 30% to 45% being singletons. Sequences were obtained from blood. These receptors all come from a man younger than 30 in good health.

This clonotype has more than one count but fewer than ten. J is TRBJ2-1 and V is TRBV6-6; D is ambiguous. Germline V gene lookup returns CDR1 MNHNY and CDR2 SVGAGI (reference sequence). The V gene lost 3 bases and the J gene lost 3 bases, with 9 bases spanning the gap. The CDR3 length is 14 residues. The CDR3 coding sequence is TGTGCCAGCAGTTATTTGGCGGACTACAATGAGCAGTTCTTC. This sequence encodes CASSYLADYNEQFF.

This clonotype occurred a few times. The genes are TRBV5-1 and TRBJ2-7, with 8 bases fitting TRBD2. V dropped 0 bases and J dropped 2; count of bases not matched to a gene: 4. There are 15 residues in the CDR3. Germline V gene data show CDR1 as SGHRS and CDR2 as YFSETQ. The CDR3 DNA follows: TGCGCCAGCAGCTTGGACGGGGGGGTTCCCTACGAGCAGTACTTC. Amino acids: CASSLDGGVPYEQYF.

The J gene is TRBJ1-2, the V gene TRBV2, with a weak D call TRBD1 (5 bases). CDR3 length equals 15 residues. CDR1 and CDR2 (germline): SNHLY, FYNNEI. V was clipped by 2 bases and J by 4 bases, with 14 bases between them. CDR3 nucleotide sequence: TGTGCCAGCAGTGAAAAAAGGTCCGGGACCTATGGCTACACCTTC. This encodes CASSEKRSGTYGYTF.

This clonotype was observed a handful of times. The chain recombines TRBV7-2 with TRBJ2-3, with D possibly being TRBD2 (7 bases). This CDR3 comprises 14 residues. V was clipped by 5 bases and J by 5 bases, with 14 bases between them. Germline V CDR1 and CDR2: SGHTA, FQGNSA. This CDR3 is CASSPPGGLDTQYF. The DNA of the CDR3 is TGTGCCAGCAGCCCCCCCGGGGGGCTAGATACGCAGTATTTT.

V and J are TRBV12-3 or TRBV12-4 and TRBJ1-1; the D is unclear. The CDR3 covers 14 residues. Trimming pared 2 bases from V and 1 base from J, leaving 8 bases between. The CDR3 reads CASSLNARNTEAFF. The DNA for the CDR3 is TGTGCCAGCAGTTTAAACGCCAGGAACACTGAAGCTTTCTTT.

The J gene is TRBJ1-2, the V gene TRBV11-2, with a tentative D call TRBD1 (5 bases). V was trimmed by 6 bases and J by 8 bases, leaving 25 bases between them. Germline V gives CDR1 SGHAT, CDR2 FQNNGV. The CDR3 totals 16 residues. The CDR3 loop reads CASSLPRPTAAEGYTF. CDR3 coding DNA: TGTGCCAGCAGTCTACCCCGTCCGACAGCCGCTGAGGGCTACACCTTC.

Worth noting for this clonotype: This may come from a read error, since a much larger clone is one base off. The gene calls are TRBV14 and TRBJ2-5; unclear D gene. This CDR3 spans 14 amino acids. Trimming took 0 bases from V and 11 from J, leaving 16 bases between them. Per the germline V gene, CDR1 is SGHDN and CDR2 is FVKESK. CDR3 DNA: TGTGCCAGCAGCCAAGATCCAGGCCTCAATGAGCAGTACTTC. Its protein product is CASSQDPGLNEQYF.

This clonotype was seen more than once but under ten times. The chain uses TRBV7-9 and TRBJ1-6; D call uncertain. The CDR3 is 13 residues long. Trimming cost V 5 bases and J 8 bases, with 10 bases left between them. CDR1 is SEHNR and CDR2 is FQNEAQ in the germline V gene (reference sequence). In DNA, the CDR3 is TGTGCCAGCAGCCCAGCTCAATATTCACCCCTCCACTTT. It yields the protein CASSPAQYSPLHF. Filled out from reference TRBV7-9 and TRBJ1-6, the complete variable domain reads DTGVSQNPRHKITKRGQNVTFRCDPISEHNRLYWYRQTLGQGPEFLTYFQNEAQLEKSRLLSDRFSAERPKGSFSTLEIQRTEQGDSAMYLCASSPAQYSPLHFGNGTRLTVT.

The chain employs TRBV29-1 and TRBJ2-5; D might be TRBD1 (5 bases). Germline CDR1 reads SQVTM; CDR2 reads ANQGSEA. The V end was cut by 4 bases, the J end by 4 bases, with 16 bases between. This CDR3 comprises 14 residues. CDR3 nucleotide sequence: TGCAGCGTTGTGGCAGGGATTGTTGGAGAGACCCAGTACTTC. Protein: CSVVAGIVGETQYF.

V is TRBV12-3 or TRBV12-4 and J is TRBJ2-1; TRBD1 matches 11 bases. This CDR3 contains 17 residues. Losses at the gene ends were 5 bases for V and 5 bases for J; bases not matched to a gene: 11. The CDR3 DNA reads as TGTGCCAGCAGTAAGGCCTTTCCGGGACAGGGGGACAATGAGCAGTTCTTC. As protein: CASSKAFPGQGDNEQFF.

The sample holds a few counts of this clonotype. The gene calls are TRBV29-1 and TRBJ2-1; 10 bases match TRBD2. Trimming took 7 bases from V and 9 from J; bases not matched to a gene: 9. CDR3 length: 13 amino acids. Germline V gene sequence: CDR1 SQVTM, CDR2 ANQGSEA. CDR3 in DNA: TGCAGCGGGGAGCGGGGGGGTAACAGTGAGCAGTTCTTC. Translation gives CSGERGGNSEQFF.

This clonotype was seen many times. The chain carries TRBV10-3 and TRBJ2-1, with TRBD1 matching 7 bases. Germline loops: CDR1 ENHRY, CDR2 SYGVKD. Losses at the gene ends were 0 bases for V and 1 base for J; bases not matched to a gene: 3. The CDR3 covers 16 residues. CDR3 protein: CAISESTGSSYNEQFF. The DNA of the CDR3 is TGTGCCATCAGTGAGTCGACAGGGTCGTCCTACAATGAGCAGTTCTTC.

This clonotype was seen ten or more times. The chain joins TRBV12-3 or TRBV12-4 to TRBJ2-3; D may be TRBD2 (5 bases). V was pared by 3 bases and J by 5 bases, with 15 bases between. The CDR3 has 15 amino acids. CDR3 nucleotides: TGTGCCAGCAGTTTGTGGGCACGTGCGGGAGATACGCAGTATTTT. Protein sequence: CASSLWARAGDTQYF.

The V call is TRBV9, the J call TRBJ2-7; D possibly corresponds to TRBD2 (6 bases). CDR1 is SGDLS and CDR2 is YYNGEE in the germline V gene. This CDR3 comprises 14 residues. The V end lost 0 bases, the J end lost 7 bases, and 14 bases lay between the germline ends. CDR3 in DNA: TGTGCCAGCAGCGTAGGTGGCGGGGTGGGTGAGCAGTACTTC. Translating it yields CASSVGGGVGEQYF.

The CDR3 sequence is CATSDLPHRGNEQFF. The CDR3 DNA follows: TGTGCCACCAGTGATCTCCCCCACAGGGGTAATGAGCAGTTCTTC. V usage is TRBV24-1 and J usage is TRBJ2-1, with 7 bases fitting TRBD1. The V and J ends lost 3 bases and 7 bases, in that order; junction bases with no gene match: 8. Germline values: CDR1 KGHDR, CDR2 SFDVKD. This CDR3 comprises 15 residues.

The chain joins TRBV29-1 to TRBJ2-4; TRBD1 or TRBD2 may be the D gene (6 bases each). The closer fit of TRBJ2-7 to the DNA end suggests the J call may be wrong. The CDR3 runs to 13 residues. The germline CDR1 and CDR2 sequences are SQVTM and ANQGSEA. CDR3 nucleotides: TGCAGCGTCGTGGGGGGCAGGAGCCTCGAGCAGTACTTC. This gives the protein CSVVGGRSLEQYF.

V is TRBV6-2 or TRBV6-3 and J is TRBJ1-2; TRBD1 agrees at 8 bases. The CDR3 spans 17 residues. Germline V gives CDR1 MNHEY, CDR2 SVGEGT. V lost 5 bases to trimming and J lost 2 bases; unmatched junction nucleotides: 13. The DNA of the CDR3 is TGTGCCAGCAGTGACTTTCCCAGGGGGCGTCAGAACTATGGCTACACCTTC. This translates into CASSDFPRGRQNYGYTF.

The rearrangement uses TRBV6-1 and TRBJ2-7; 8 positions match TRBD2. This CDR3 comprises 17 residues. Per the germline V gene, CDR1 is MNHNS and CDR2 is SASEGT. Trimming removed 5 bases from V and 7 bases from J; junction bases left unmatched: 19. The CDR3 loop is CASSPSGTRPSYNEQYF. CDR3 DNA sequence: TGTGCCAGCAGTCCCTCCGGGACTAGGCCCTCCTACAATGAGCAGTACTTC.

The chain is built from TRBV27 and TRBJ2-7, with a weak D call TRBD2 (5 bases). The CDR3 is 17 amino acids. Germline CDR1 and CDR2: MNHEY and SMNVEV (reference sequence). Trimming cost V 2 bases and J 5 bases, with 22 bases left between them. The CDR3 nucleotides read TGTGCCAGCAGTTTAGGACCGGCCCCCTCGGACTGGCACGAGCAGTACTTC. Translation: CASSLGPAPSDWHEQYF.

A remark on this clonotype: The junction departs from germline at one end; a sequencing error may be responsible. The gene calls are TRBV20-1 and TRBJ1-5, with D possibly being TRBD1 (6 bases). Germline V lookup: CDR1 DFQATT, CDR2 SNEGSKA (reference sequence). This CDR3 is built from 17 residues. The CDR3 spells CSAKEGKYRGGKQPQHF. As DNA, the CDR3 is TGCAGTGCTAAGGAAGGGAAGTATCGGGGGGGCAAGCAGCCCCAGCATTTT.